The 18 T cell receptor beta chains below were found in one sample sequenced in a study of cytomegalovirus exposure and HLA in healthy donors. This PCR relied on a set of 60 Vbeta primers and 13 Jbeta primers. Sequencing was performed with immunoSEQ multiplex PCR; in TCRdb, only in-frame clones are kept and a portion is missing. Of around 120,000 clones in the sample, about 80% were seen once. Material: PBMCs. Receptor source: a man aged 25 to 40 in good health and CMV-seronegative.

The rearrangement joins TRBV4-1 to TRBJ2-2, with TRBD2 matching over 13 bases. CDR1 is MGHRA, CDR2 YSYEKL, per germline. After removal of 1 base from V and 6 bases from J, the junction contained 2 bases not matched to a gene. There are 16 residues in the CDR3. This CDR3 is CASSQGTSGSAGELFF. The CDR3 DNA follows: TGCGCCAGCAGCCAAGGGACTAGCGGGAGTGCCGGGGAGCTGTTTTTT.

The chain is built from TRBV5-3 and TRBJ2-1, with 7 bases that match TRBD1. TRBV5-3 is placed among ORFs of uncertain function. This CDR3 region has 18 residues. V lost 2 bases, J lost 4 bases, and 15 bases stayed unmatched. The CDR3: CARSLYSGTESQYNEQFF. As DNA, the CDR3 is TGTGCCAGAAGCTTATATTCCGGGACAGAATCCCAGTACAATGAGCAGTTCTTC.

The J gene is TRBJ1-3, the V gene TRBV18; D unclear. Germline V gene data show CDR1 as KGHSH and CDR2 as LQKENI. V dropped 3 bases and J dropped 4 bases, with 19 bases sitting between them. This CDR3 region has 17 residues. The CDR3 coding sequence is TGTGCCAGCTCACCTAAACCGCCAACCATAGTCGGAAACACCATATATTTT. Translated: CASSPKPPTIVGNTIYF.

The chain couples TRBV9 to TRBJ1-2, with D tentatively TRBD1 (5 bases). CDR3 length: 15 residues. The germline V gene encodes CDR1 SGDLS and CDR2 YYNGEE. V was pared by 2 bases and J by 4 bases, with 15 bases between. This chain's CDR3 is CASSVDLDSLYGYTF. The CDR3 DNA reads TGTGCCAGCAGCGTCGATCTAGACAGCCTCTATGGCTACACCTTC.

V usage is TRBV27 and J usage is TRBJ2-3; tentatively, D is TRBD2 (6 bases). Germline V CDR1 and CDR2: MNHEY, SMNVEV (reference sequence). V was trimmed by 6 bases and J by 5 bases, leaving 15 bases between them. The CDR3 covers 14 residues. CDR3 nucleotide sequence: TGTGCCAGCAGCCGGGGACTTGAAGTAGATACGCAGTATTTT. Translation gives CASSRGLEVDTQYF.

The chain joins TRBV7-2 to TRBJ1-3; D unclear. Germline-derived CDR1 and CDR2 are SGHTA and FQGNSA. With 6 bases removed from V and 2 bases from J, the gap between germline ends came to 14 bases. CDR3 length: 15 residues. The CDR3 nucleotides read TGTGCCAGCAGTCTACAGATCACTGCTGGAAACACCATATATTTT. This sequence encodes CASSLQITAGNTIYF.

This chain connects TRBV6-5 to TRBJ1-6; D ambiguous. CDR3 length: 15 amino acids. Trimming took off 6 bases at V and 10 bases at J, with 19 bases between the two ends. The germline CDR1 and CDR2 sequences are MNHEY and SVGAGI. In nucleotides, the CDR3 is TGTGCCAGCAGATCCGATGTAGCGGTAGGATCACCCCTCCACTTT. This gives the protein CASRSDVAVGSPLHF.

The genes are TRBV18 and TRBJ2-2; TRBD1 matches at 8 bases. The CDR3 totals 16 residues. V lost 3 bases to trimming and J lost 5 bases; unmatched junction nucleotides: 8. The germline V gene has CDR1 KGHSH and CDR2 LQKENI. CDR3 amino acids: CASSPKDREKTGELFF. CDR3 DNA: TGTGCCAGCTCACCTAAGGACAGGGAAAAAACCGGGGAGCTGTTTTTT. Based on the CDR3 plus reference TRBV18 and TRBJ2-2, the full variable domain is NAGVMQNPRHLVRRRGQEARLRCSPMKGHSHVYWYRQLPEEGLKFMVYLQKENIIDESGMPKERFSAEFPKEGPSILRIQQVVRGDSAAYFCASSPKDREKTGELFFGEGSRLTVL.

This chain connects TRBV29-1 to TRBJ1-2; TRBD1 matches at 8 bases. CDR1 SQVTM and CDR2 ANQGSEA come from the germline V gene. This CDR3 has 13 amino acids. Losses at the gene ends were 7 bases for V and 2 bases for J; bases not matched to a gene: 6. In DNA form, the CDR3 reads TGCAGCGCCCGGGCAGGGGGCAACTATGGCTACACCTTC. This translates into CSARAGGNYGYTF. Looking up the rest from reference TRBV29-1 and TRBJ1-2 gives the full variable domain: SAVISQKPSRDICQRGTSLTIQCQVDSQVTMMFWYRQQPGQSLTLIATANQGSEATYESGFVIDKFPISRPNLTFSTLTVSNMSPEDSSIYLCSARAGGNYGYTFGSGTRLTVV.

DNA for the CDR3: TGTGCCAGCAGACGAACCACCGGGAGGAGAACCACCGGGGAGCTGTTTTTT. Its protein is CASRRTTGRRTTGELFF. The chain combines TRBV28 with TRBJ2-2; 7 bases fit TRBD2. The length of the CDR3 is 17 residues. The junction had 14 bases not matched to a gene; V was cut back by 6 bases and J by 4 bases. Germline V gene lookup returns CDR1 MDHEN and CDR2 SYDVKM.

The chain uses TRBV4-2 and TRBJ2-3; TRBD2 matches 9 bases. Trimming at V came to 1 base and at J to 6 bases, leaving 17 bases not matched to a gene. CDR1 is LGHNA, CDR2 YNFKEQ, per germline. This CDR3 is built from 19 residues. The CDR3 loop reads CASSQGGKMAGGPRDTQYF. The CDR3 bases are TGTGCCAGCAGCCAAGGGGGGAAGATGGCGGGAGGGCCGCGTGATACGCAGTATTTT.

The chain uses TRBV19 and TRBJ2-7, with 9 bases that match TRBD2. The trim removed 3 bases at V and 4 bases at J, leaving 10 bases unmatched. CDR1 LNHDA and CDR2 SQIVND come from the germline V gene (reference sequence). There are 16 residues in the CDR3. CDR3 DNA: TGTGCCAGTAGTATGACCGGGTCTAGCGGGACGTACGAGCAGTACTTC. It specifies CASSMTGSSGTYEQYF.

This clone occurred once. The V call is TRBV29-1, the J call TRBJ1-2, with 7 bases lining up with TRBD1. J gave up 7 bases and V 3 bases, and 8 bases lay outside the gene matches. CDR3 length: 13 amino acids. Germline CDR1 SQVTM, CDR2 ANQGSEA. CDR3: CSVEAQGFSGYTF. CDR3 in DNA: TGCAGCGTTGAGGCACAGGGGTTCTCTGGCTACACCTTC. Complete variable domain (other parts from reference TRBV29-1 and TRBJ1-2): SAVISQKPSRDICQRGTSLTIQCQVDSQVTMMFWYRQQPGQSLTLIATANQGSEATYESGFVIDKFPISRPNLTFSTLTVSNMSPEDSSIYLCSVEAQGFSGYTFGSGTRLTVV.

V is TRBV9 and J is TRBJ1-4; possible D gene TRBD1, 5 bases. Germline lookup yields CDR1 SGDLS and CDR2 YYNGEE. V shed 3 bases and J shed 2 bases, with 17 bases lying between them. The CDR3 length is 17 residues. Here the CDR3 DNA reads TGTGCCAGCAGCGGAACCAGACCAGGGTCGACTAATGAAAAACTGTTTTTT. It is translated as CASSGTRPGSTNEKLFF. Filled out from reference TRBV9 and TRBJ1-4, the complete variable domain reads DSGVTQTPKHLITATGQRVTLRCSPRSGDLSVYWYQQSLDQGLQFLIQYYNGEERAKGNILERFSAQQFPDLHSELNLSSLELGDSALYFCASSGTRPGSTNEKLFFGSGTQLSVL.

The chain combines TRBV7-9 with TRBJ2-7, with TRBD2 matching over 12 bases. Germline assignment: CDR1 SEHNR and CDR2 FQNEAQ (reference sequence). The V and J ends lost 5 bases and 3 bases, in that order; junction bases with no gene match: 11. This CDR3 has 17 amino acids. CDR3 DNA sequence: TGTGCCAGCAGCCCGACGAAGGGACTAGCGGGTTTCTACGAGCAGTACTTC. Amino acid sequence: CASSPTKGLAGFYEQYF.

The rearrangement links TRBV5-4 to TRBJ2-7; D is perhaps TRBD1 (5 bases). The CDR3 is made up of 13 amino acids. Looked up from germline, CDR1 is SGHNT and CDR2 is YYREEE (reference sequence). With 1 base removed from V and 2 bases from J, the gap between germline ends came to 7 bases. The CDR3 is CASSLTGAYEQYF. CDR3 in DNA: TGTGCCAGCAGCTTGACAGGAGCCTACGAGCAGTACTTC.

The V gene is TRBV19, the J gene TRBJ2-2, with D tentatively TRBD2 (5 bases). Between the trimmed V and J ends, which lost 10 bases and 2 bases, there was a span of 11 bases. Germline lookup yields CDR1 LNHDA and CDR2 SQIVND (reference sequence). The CDR3 is 13 residues long. The chain's CDR3 is CATTRDNTGELFF. The CDR3 region has the DNA TGTGCCACCACCCGGGATAACACCGGGGAGCTGTTTTTT.

This clone was seen only a few times. The CDR3 spells CSVEGSGKETQYF. CDR3 DNA sequence: TGCAGCGTTGAAGGGAGCGGGAAAGAGACCCAGTACTTC. J is TRBJ2-5 and V is TRBV29-1, with 7 bases lining up with TRBD2. The CDR3 covers 13 residues. Unmatched junction bases numbered 2, after V lost 1 base and J lost 3 bases. Germline CDR1 is SQVTM and CDR2 is ANQGSEA.